The 13 T cell receptor beta chains below come from one sample, sequenced in a study of lymphopenia after photon versus proton radiotherapy. Generated by immunoSEQ multiplex PCR, the TCRdb table keeps only in-frame clones and is missing some. The sample lists around 25,000 clones, about 80% occurring once. Sequences were derived from peripheral blood, sampled from a patient treated with photon-based radiotherapy. These receptors all stem from a man between 40 and 49 years old with gastric cancer.

The chain carries TRBV18 and TRBJ1-1; 9 bases map to TRBD1. The length of the CDR3 is 15 residues. The V segment lost 6 bases and the J segment 6 bases; nucleotides outside the gene matches: 11. Germline loops: CDR1 KGHSH, CDR2 LQKENI. The CDR3, as DNA: TGTGCCAGCTCTCCCGCTGGGACAGGGAGCCCTGAAGCTTTCTTT. This encodes CASSPAGTGSPEAFF.

The J gene is TRBJ1-4, the V gene TRBV6-1; D gene uncertain. Deletions cut 2 bases from V and 8 bases from J, with 15 bases between. CDR1 and CDR2 (germline): MNHNS, SASEGT. The CDR3 loop spans 15 amino acids. In nucleotides, the CDR3 is TGTGCCAGCAGTGAATACGGGGTCCCAAGGGAAAAACTGTTTTTT. This translates into CASSEYGVPREKLFF.

The J gene is TRBJ1-1, the V gene TRBV7-2; D might be TRBD1 (6 bases). V was clipped by 7 bases and J by 4 bases, with 25 bases between them. The CDR3 consists of 17 residues. CDR1 is SGHTA, CDR2 FQGNSA, per germline. The CDR3 DNA follows: TGTGCCAGCAAATATCTCCCGGGGGGGGCGCTGGTCACTGAAGCTTTCTTT. Its protein product is CASKYLPGGALVTEAFF.

The chain couples TRBV11-2 to TRBJ2-1, with D tentatively TRBD2 (6 bases). V was clipped by 5 bases and J by 7 bases, with 15 bases between them. CDR1 SGHAT and CDR2 FQNNGV come from the germline V gene. The CDR3 totals 14 residues. CDR3 coding DNA: TGTGCCAGCAGCGTAACGGGACTGTTGAATGAGCAGTTCTTC. It is translated as CASSVTGLLNEQFF.

J is TRBJ1-1 and V is TRBV29-1; D call uncertain. V lost 1 base to trimming and J lost 4 bases, with 13 bases between them. This CDR3 contains 14 residues. Germline values: CDR1 SQVTM, CDR2 ANQGSEA. The CDR3 DNA is TGCAGCGTTGAAGTCCACGTCGGTACCACTGAAGCTTTCTTT. Its translation is CSVEVHVGTTEAFF.

This CDR3 is CASSVAHRGTPDSPLHF. CDR3 bases: TGTGCCAGCAGCGTAGCGCACAGGGGGACCCCAGATTCACCCCTCCACTTT. The V and J genes are TRBV9 and TRBJ1-6, with 8 bases identical to TRBD1. This CDR3 has 17 residues. Germline-derived CDR1 and CDR2 are SGDLS and YYNGEE. V shed 0 bases and J 8 bases; nucleotides not matched to a gene: 10.

CDR3 in amino acids: CAWSVLSDTEAFF. DNA for the CDR3: TGTGCCTGGAGTGTACTATCTGACACTGAAGCTTTCTTT. The chain joins TRBV30 to TRBJ1-1, with unresolved D. This CDR3 is built from 13 residues. Trimming took 0 bases from V and 3 from J, leaving 8 bases between them. CDR1 is GTSNPN, CDR2 SVGIG, per germline (reference sequence).

The chain joins TRBV7-9 to TRBJ2-3; D may correspond to TRBD1 or TRBD2 (5 bases each). The CDR3 spans 15 residues. CDR1 and CDR2 from the germline V gene are SEHNR and FQNEAQ (reference sequence). The germline V and J ends were trimmed by 3 bases and 4 bases, with 14 bases remaining between them. The CDR3 nucleotides read TGTGCCAGCAGCTTGGGGGTCCCTGGGGCAGATACGCAGTATTTT. The encoded protein is CASSLGVPGADTQYF.

This rearrangement joins TRBV30 to TRBJ1-4; D is uncertain. Germline lookup yields CDR1 GTSNPN and CDR2 SVGIG (reference sequence). Trimming shortened V by 6 bases and J by 3 bases, and 11 bases separated the two germline ends. The length of the CDR3 is 13 residues. The chain's CDR3 is CACTLSANEKLFF. CDR3 nucleotide sequence: TGTGCCTGTACTTTGTCGGCTAATGAAAAACTGTTTTTT.

The chain employs TRBV5-1 and TRBJ1-1; 10 bases match TRBD1. The CDR3 loop spans 16 amino acids. Per the germline V gene, CDR1 is SGHRS and CDR2 is YFSETQ. After removal of 3 bases from V and 11 bases from J, the junction contained 16 bases not matched to a gene. The chain's CDR3 is CASSSDRGPDHLKAFF. The CDR3 region has the DNA TGCGCCAGCAGCTCAGACAGGGGGCCGGACCATCTGAAGGCTTTCTTT.

The chain joins TRBV29-1 to TRBJ2-2, with D possibly TRBD1 on 6 matching bases. Germline lookup yields CDR1 SQVTM and CDR2 ANQGSEA. The length of the CDR3 is 15 residues. V gave up 0 bases and J gave up 7 bases, with 15 bases separating them. CDR3 nucleotides: TGCAGCGTTGAAGAGGGCAGGGGTAGAGGCGGGGAGCTGTTTTTT. It translates to CSVEEGRGRGGELFF.

The sample holds a few counts of this clone. This chain uses TRBV2 with TRBJ2-5, with D perhaps assigned TRBD1 or TRBD2 (5 bases each). V lost 6 bases to trimming and J lost 5 bases, with 19 bases between them. The CDR3 consists of 15 residues. CDR1 and CDR2 from the germline V gene are SNHLY and FYNNEI. The CDR3 loop is CASRGAGTGKETQYF. The CDR3 DNA is TGTGCCAGCAGAGGGGCCGGGACCGGGAAGGAGACCCAGTACTTC.

This chain uses TRBV15 with TRBJ1-5; tentative D call: TRBD1 (6 bases). The CDR3 totals 18 residues. The germline gives CDR1 LNHNV, CDR2 YYDKDF (reference sequence). V lost 1 base and J 4 bases, leaving 20 bases between the germline ends. The CDR3 DNA is TGTGCCACCAGCAGAGCTTCGAATACAGGGTCGGGGAATCAGCCCCAGCATTTT. Protein product: CATSRASNTGSGNQPQHF.